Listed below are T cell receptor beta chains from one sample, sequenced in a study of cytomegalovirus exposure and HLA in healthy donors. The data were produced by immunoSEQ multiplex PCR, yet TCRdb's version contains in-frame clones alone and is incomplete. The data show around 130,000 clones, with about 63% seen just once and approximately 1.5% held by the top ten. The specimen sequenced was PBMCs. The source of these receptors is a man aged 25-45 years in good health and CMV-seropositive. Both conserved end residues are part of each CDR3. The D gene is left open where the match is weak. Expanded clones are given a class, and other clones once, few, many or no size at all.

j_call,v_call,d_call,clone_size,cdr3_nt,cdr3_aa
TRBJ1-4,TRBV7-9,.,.,TGTGCCAGCGAGGAATGGGGGGTGTCTAATGAAAAACTGTTTTTT,CASEEWGVSNEKLFF
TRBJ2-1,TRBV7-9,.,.,TGTGCCAGCAGCTTAGACCGTGAGGGAAACGAGCAGTTCTTC,CASSLDREGNEQFF
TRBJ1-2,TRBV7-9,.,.,TGTGCCAGCAGCTTAGAGGGGGTTCATGGCTACACCTTC,CASSLEGVHGYTF
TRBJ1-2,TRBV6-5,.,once,TGTGCCAGCAGTTACTCGCCAGGGCTTGGCTACACCTTC,CASSYSPGLGYTF
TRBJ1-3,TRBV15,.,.,TGTGCCACCAGCAGAGGGCCGACAGTTTCTGGAAACACCATATATTTT,CATSRGPTVSGNTIYF
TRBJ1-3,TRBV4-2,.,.,TGTGCCAGCAGCGACAGGTTCTCTGGAAACACCATATATTTT,CASSDRFSGNTIYF
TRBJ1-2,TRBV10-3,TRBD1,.,TGTGCCATCAGTGAGTCCCCTAGGACAGGGATTAACTATGGCTACACCTTC,CAISESPRTGINYGYTF
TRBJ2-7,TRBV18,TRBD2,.,TGTGCCAGCTCACCACGCACTAGCGGGAGCTACGAGCAGTACTTC,CASSPRTSGSYEQYF
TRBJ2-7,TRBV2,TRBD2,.,TGTGCCAGCAGTACTAAAGCGGGAGTCTACGAGCAGTACTTC,CASSTKAGVYEQYF
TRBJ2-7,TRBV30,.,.,TGTGCCCGCGACAGGGAGCAGTACTTC,CARDREQYF
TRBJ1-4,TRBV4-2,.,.,TGTGCCAGCAGCCAGAGGGCGGGGGGCTCTGAAAAACTGTTTTTT,CASSQRAGGSEKLFF
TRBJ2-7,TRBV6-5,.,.,TGTGCCAGCAGCCATAGGACAGTGGCCTACGAGCAGTACTTC,CASSHRTVAYEQYF
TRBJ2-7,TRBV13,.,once,TGTGCCAGCAGCTCAGGGGACAAGACCTACGAGCAGTACTTC,CASSSGDKTYEQYF
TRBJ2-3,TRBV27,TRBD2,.,TGTGCCAGCAGTCAGCTAGCGGGAGTAGATACGCAGTATTTT,CASSQLAGVDTQYF
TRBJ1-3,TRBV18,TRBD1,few,TGTGCCAGCTCAGCAAACAGGGGAGACGCTGGAAACACCATATATTTT,CASSANRGDAGNTIYF
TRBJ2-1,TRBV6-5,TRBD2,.,TGTGCCAGCAGCCTCCGGACTAGCGGGAGCAATGAGCAGTTCTTC,CASSLRTSGSNEQFF
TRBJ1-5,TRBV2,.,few,TGTGCCAGCAGTGAACTCGGGGGGTTTAATCAGCCCCAGCATTTT,CASSELGGFNQPQHF
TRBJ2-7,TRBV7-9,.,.,TGTGCCAGCAGCACCGGAGGACGGGACTCCTACGAGCAGTACTTC,CASSTGGRDSYEQYF
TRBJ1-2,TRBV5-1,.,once,TGCGCCAGCAGCTTGCATGCAGAACTAGCTAACTATGGCTACACCTTC,CASSLHAELANYGYTF
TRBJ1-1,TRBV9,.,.,TGTGCCAGCAGCGTAGGGAGTTTCGGGAACACTGAAGCTTTCTTT,CASSVGSFGNTEAFF
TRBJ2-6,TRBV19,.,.,TGTGCCAGTAGGCTTCGACAGGCGGGGGCCAACGTCCTGACTTTC,CASRLRQAGANVLTF
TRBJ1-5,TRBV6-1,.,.,TGTGCCAGCAAGCTTGGGCAAGCATATCAGCCCCAGCATTTT,CASKLGQAYQPQHF
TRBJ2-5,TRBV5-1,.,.,TGCGCCAGCAGCTTTCAAGGGGGTGTAGAGACCCAGTACTTC,CASSFQGGVETQYF
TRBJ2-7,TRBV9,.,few,TGTGCCAGCAGCGCGGCAGGGGTCAGCTCCTACGAGCAGTACTTC,CASSAAGVSSYEQYF
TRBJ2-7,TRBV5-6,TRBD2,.,TGTGCCAGCAGCCACGGGGGTAGCGGGGGAGCCTACGAGCAGTACTTC,CASSHGGSGGAYEQYF
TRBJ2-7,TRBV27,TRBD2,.,TGTGCCAGCAGTACCGGGGGACTAGCGGGAGACGAGCAGTACTTC,CASSTGGLAGDEQYF
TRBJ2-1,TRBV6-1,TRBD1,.,TGTGCCAGAAACAGGGGGCCCTACAATGAGCAGTTCTTC,CARNRGPYNEQFF
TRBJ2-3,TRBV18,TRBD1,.,TGTGCCAGCTCATCCGTCTACAGGGGGCAGAGCACAGATACGCAGTATTTT,CASSSVYRGQSTDTQYF
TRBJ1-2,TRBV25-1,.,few,TGTGCCAGCAGTGAATGGGGCAGCCGAGCTTACTATGGCTACACCTTC,CASSEWGSRAYYGYTF
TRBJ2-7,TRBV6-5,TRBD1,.,TGTGCCAGCAGCTTTACAGGGGACTACGAGCAGTACTTC,CASSFTGDYEQYF
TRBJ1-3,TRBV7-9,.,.,TGTGCCAGCAGCTTAGGGGGATACAGGGCTGGAAACACCATATATTTT,CASSLGGYRAGNTIYF
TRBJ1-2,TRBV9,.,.,TGTGCTAGCAGCGTGGGAGGAGGTAACTATGGCTACACCTTC,CASSVGGGNYGYTF
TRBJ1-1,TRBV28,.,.,TGTGCCAGCAGTTTGGGGGGTATCGGCACTGAAGCTTTCTTT,CASSLGGIGTEAFF
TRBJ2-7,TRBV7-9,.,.,TGTGCCAGCAGCTTAGTATCTCTTACCTACGAGCAGTACTTC,CASSLVSLTYEQYF
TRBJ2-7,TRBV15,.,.,TGTGCCACCAGCCCACGCCGCGGAGCAAACTACGAGCAGTACTTC,CATSPRRGANYEQYF
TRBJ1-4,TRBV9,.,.,TGTGCCAGCAGCGTAGGGCGGCGAGCAACTAATGAAAAACTGTTTTTT,CASSVGRRATNEKLFF
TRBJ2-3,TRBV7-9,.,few,TGTGCCAGCAGCCTCGCGGCCTACACAGATACGCAGTATTTT,CASSLAAYTDTQYF
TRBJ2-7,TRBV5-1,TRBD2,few,TGCGCCAGCAGCTTGGCACTAGCGTCCTCCTACGAGCAGTACTTC,CASSLALASSYEQYF
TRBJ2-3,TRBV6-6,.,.,TGTGCCAGCAGTTATTCTGCAGGTTCAGATACGCAGTATTTT,CASSYSAGSDTQYF
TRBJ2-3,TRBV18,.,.,TGTGCCAGCTCACCACTCGTAAACATTCGGACTGACCAGGATACGCAGTATTTT,CASSPLVNIRTDQDTQYF
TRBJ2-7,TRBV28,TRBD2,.,TGTGCCAGCAGTTCCGGGGGGAGAGGGGTCGAGCAGTACTTC,CASSSGGRGVEQYF
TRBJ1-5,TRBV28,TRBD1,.,TGTGCCAGCAGTTTTGCCTCCGGGACAGGGCACCAGCCCCAGCATTTT,CASSFASGTGHQPQHF
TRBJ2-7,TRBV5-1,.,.,TGCGCCAGCAGCTTGGCGGGGTCTGGGGAGGAGGAGCAGTACTTC,CASSLAGSGEEEQYF
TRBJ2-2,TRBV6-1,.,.,TGTGCCAGCAGTGAAAGGAGCCCGGTGGAGGGCGGGGAGCTGTTTTTT,CASSERSPVEGGELFF
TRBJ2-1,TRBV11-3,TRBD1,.,TGTGCCAGCAGCCCCGGACAGGGGGCAAGGGATGAGCAGTTCTTC,CASSPGQGARDEQFF
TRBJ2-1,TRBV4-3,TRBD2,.,TGCGCCAGCAGCCAGGGACTAGCGGGAGGGCCTAAGAACAATGAGCAGTTCTTC,CASSQGLAGGPKNNEQFF
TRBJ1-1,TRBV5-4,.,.,TGTGCCAGCAGCTTGACCGCAGGGGTGGCGAACACTGAAGCTTTCTTT,CASSLTAGVANTEAFF
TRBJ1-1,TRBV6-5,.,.,TGTGCCAGCAGTCCACACAGAAGACTGAACACTGAAGCTTTCTTT,CASSPHRRLNTEAFF
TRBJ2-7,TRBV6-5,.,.,TGTGCCAGCAGTTACTCCCTAGGGGCCTGGAGCTACGAGCAGTACTTC,CASSYSLGAWSYEQYF
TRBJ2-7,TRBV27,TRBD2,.,TGTGCCAGCAGTCCCCTCGGCGCGGGAGCCTACGAGCAGTACTTC,CASSPLGAGAYEQYF
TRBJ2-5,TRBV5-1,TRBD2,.,TGCGCCAGCAGCTTGGGGCCTAGCGGGAGACAAGAGACCCAGTACTTC,CASSLGPSGRQETQYF
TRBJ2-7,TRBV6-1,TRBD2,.,TGTGCCAGCAAAATACCCGGGACTAGCAACGAGCAGTACTTC,CASKIPGTSNEQYF
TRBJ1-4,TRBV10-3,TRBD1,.,TGTGCCATCAGTGATCCGGCCGGCAGGGGGCGAACAACTAATGAAAAACTGTTTTTT,CAISDPAGRGRTTNEKLFF
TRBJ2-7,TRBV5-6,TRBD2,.,TGTGCCAGCAGCACGAGGACTAGTTGGCGCTACGAGCAGTACTTC,CASSTRTSWRYEQYF
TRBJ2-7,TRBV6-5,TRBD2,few,TGTGCCAGCAGTTACTCGGATTCAGCGGGAGGTGAGCAGTACTTC,CASSYSDSAGGEQYF